This T cell receptor (beta chain) was recovered during a study of cytomegalovirus exposure and HLA in healthy donors. Primers for the PCR totalled 60 Vbeta and 13 Jbeta. This table comes from immunoSEQ multiplex PCR, and its TCRdb copy is limited to in-frame clones, with some not included. The repertoire holds roughly 120,000 clones, with around three quarters as singletons. Study-level results: A reported reduction in N-insertions relative to the approximately 640-donor mean was seen in an Asian-associated ancestry cluster in a later analysis.

Of note for this clone: Its antigen is undetermined.

This CDR3 region has 15 residues. V dropped 4 bases and J dropped 8; count of bases not matched to a gene: 10. CDR1 and CDR2 (germline): SGHRS, YFSETQ. V is TRBV5-1 and J is TRBJ1-4; 8 positions match TRBD1. Sequencing was carried out using PBMCs. This TCR derives from a woman aged 45-65 years in good health and CMV-seropositive. The CDR3 DNA sequence: TGCGCCAGCAGCCTTCTAGGGACAGGTGTAGAAAAACTGTTTTTT. Its protein is CASSLLGTGVEKLFF.